One and the same sample provided the 2 T cell receptor beta chains below, sequenced in a study of Graves' ophthalmopathy and Graves' hyperthyroidism. TCR beta CDR3 regions were amplified from RNA transcripts. HTBI primers were employed in first-round RT-PCR, then a second-round multiplex PCR followed. TCRdb reanalysed the multiplex PCR reads using MiXCR and keeps one entry per CDR3 protein. The repertoire consists of 600,000 to 650,000 distinct CDR3 sequences, with 20% to 25% occurring once and the leading ten covering more than 5.5%. Sequencing was performed on peripheral blood. The receptors were gathered from a young woman with stable Graves' hyperthyroidism. Some clones in this sample may be carry-over from other donors' samples.

This clonotype showed up many times. CDR3 in amino acids: CASSLDRGLSYEQYF. Written as DNA, the CDR3 is TGTGCCAGCAGTTTGGACAGGGGGCTCTCCTACGAGCAGTACTTC. V is TRBV6-2 or TRBV6-3 and J is TRBJ2-7, with TRBD1 matching over 11 bases. Germline lookup yields CDR1 MNHEY and CDR2 SVGEGT. The CDR3 is 15 residues long. After removal of 4 bases from V and 0 bases from J, the junction contained 2 bases not matched to a gene.

V is TRBV10-3 and J is TRBJ2-5; TRBD1 might be the D (6 bases). This CDR3 contains 15 residues. In germline, CDR1 is ENHRY, CDR2 SYGVKD. The V end lost 3 bases, the J end lost 9 bases, and 20 bases lay between the germline ends. The CDR3 region has the DNA TGTGCCATCAGTGATTGGGACAAGGGCATTTCTCCCCAGTACTTC. This encodes CAISDWDKGISPQYF.